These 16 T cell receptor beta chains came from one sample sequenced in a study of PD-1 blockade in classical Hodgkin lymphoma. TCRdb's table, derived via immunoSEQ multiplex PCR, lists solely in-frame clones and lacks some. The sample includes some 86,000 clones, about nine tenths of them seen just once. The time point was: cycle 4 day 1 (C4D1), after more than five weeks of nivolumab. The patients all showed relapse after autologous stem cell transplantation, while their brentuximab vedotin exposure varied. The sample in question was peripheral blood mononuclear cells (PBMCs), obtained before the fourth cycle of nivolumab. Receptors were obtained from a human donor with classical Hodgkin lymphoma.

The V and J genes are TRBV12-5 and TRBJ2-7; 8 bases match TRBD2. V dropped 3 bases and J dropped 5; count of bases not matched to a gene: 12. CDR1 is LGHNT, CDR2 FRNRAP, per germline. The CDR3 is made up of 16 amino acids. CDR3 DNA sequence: TGTGCTAGTGGTTTTTCCCTTTTCGGGGGGGTCGACGAGCAGTACTTC. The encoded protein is CASGFSLFGGVDEQYF.

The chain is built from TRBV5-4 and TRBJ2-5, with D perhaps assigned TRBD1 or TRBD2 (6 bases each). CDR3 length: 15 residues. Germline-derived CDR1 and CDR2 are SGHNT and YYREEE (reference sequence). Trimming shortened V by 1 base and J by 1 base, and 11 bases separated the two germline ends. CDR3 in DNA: TGTGCCAGCAGCTTGTTCCGGGGGCCCCAAGAGACCCAGTACTTC. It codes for CASSLFRGPQETQYF.

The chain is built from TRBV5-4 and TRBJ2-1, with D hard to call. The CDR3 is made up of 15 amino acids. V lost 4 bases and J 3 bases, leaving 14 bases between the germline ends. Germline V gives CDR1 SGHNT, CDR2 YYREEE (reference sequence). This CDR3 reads CASSPSPYNYNEQFF. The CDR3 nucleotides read TGTGCCAGCAGCCCAAGCCCCTACAACTACAATGAGCAGTTCTTC.

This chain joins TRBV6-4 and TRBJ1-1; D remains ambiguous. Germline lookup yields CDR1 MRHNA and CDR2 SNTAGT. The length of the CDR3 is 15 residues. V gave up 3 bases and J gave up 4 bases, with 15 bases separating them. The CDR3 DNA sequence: TGTGCCAGCAGTGAGCAGGCTTGGACGGTCACTGAAGCTTTCTTT. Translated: CASSEQAWTVTEAFF.

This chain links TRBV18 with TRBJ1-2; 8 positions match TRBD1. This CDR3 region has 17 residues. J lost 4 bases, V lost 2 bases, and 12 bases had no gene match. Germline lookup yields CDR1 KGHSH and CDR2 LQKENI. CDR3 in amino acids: CASSPSDREEVGYGYTF. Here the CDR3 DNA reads TGTGCCAGCTCACCATCGGACAGGGAAGAGGTTGGCTATGGCTACACCTTC.

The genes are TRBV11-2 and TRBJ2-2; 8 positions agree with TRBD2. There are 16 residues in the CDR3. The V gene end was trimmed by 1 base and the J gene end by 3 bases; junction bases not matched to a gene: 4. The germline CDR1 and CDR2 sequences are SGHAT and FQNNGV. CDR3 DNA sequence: TGTGCCAGCAGCTTAGGTAGCGGGGATTACACCGGGGAGCTGTTTTTT. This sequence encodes CASSLGSGDYTGELFF.

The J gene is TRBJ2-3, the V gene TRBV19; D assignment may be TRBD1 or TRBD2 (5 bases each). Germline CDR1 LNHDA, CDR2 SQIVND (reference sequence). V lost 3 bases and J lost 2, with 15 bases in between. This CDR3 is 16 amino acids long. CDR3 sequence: CASSMWGGGSTDTQYF. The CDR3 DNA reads TGTGCCAGTAGTATGTGGGGTGGGGGTTCCACAGATACGCAGTATTTT.

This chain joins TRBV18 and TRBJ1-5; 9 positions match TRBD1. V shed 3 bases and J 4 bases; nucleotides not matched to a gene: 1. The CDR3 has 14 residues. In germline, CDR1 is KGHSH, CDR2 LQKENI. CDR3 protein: CASSPGQGNQPQHF. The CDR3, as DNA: TGTGCCAGCTCACCGGGACAGGGTAATCAGCCCCAGCATTTT.

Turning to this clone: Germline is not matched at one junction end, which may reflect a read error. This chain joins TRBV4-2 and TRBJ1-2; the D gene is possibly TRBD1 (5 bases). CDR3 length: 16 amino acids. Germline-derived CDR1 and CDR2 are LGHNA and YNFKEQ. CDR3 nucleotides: TGTGCCAGCAGCCTAAGCGGCGGGACTTCTAATTATGGCTACACCTTC. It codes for CASSLSGGTSNYGYTF.

CDR3 residues: CASSWVLDQPQHF. The CDR3 bases are TGTGCCAGTAGTTGGGTCCTGGATCAGCCCCAGCATTTT. The V gene is TRBV19, the J gene TRBJ1-5; D not resolved. CDR1 and CDR2 from the germline V gene are LNHDA and SQIVND (reference sequence). This CDR3 is 13 amino acids long. V gave up 5 bases and J gave up 5 bases, with 10 bases separating them. Full variable domain (outside the CDR3, taken from reference TRBV19 and TRBJ1-5): DGGITQSPKYLFRKEGQNVTLSCEQNLNHDAMYWYRQDPGQGLRLIYYSQIVNDFQKGDIAEGYSVSREKKESFPLTVTSAQKNPTAFYLCASSWVLDQPQHFGDGTRLSIL.

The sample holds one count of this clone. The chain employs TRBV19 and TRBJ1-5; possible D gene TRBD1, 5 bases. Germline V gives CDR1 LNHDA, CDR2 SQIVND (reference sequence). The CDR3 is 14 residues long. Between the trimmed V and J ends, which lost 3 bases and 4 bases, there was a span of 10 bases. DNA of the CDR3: TGTGCCAGTAGTATGGGGGACGGGAATCAGCCCCAGCATTTT. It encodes CASSMGDGNQPQHF.

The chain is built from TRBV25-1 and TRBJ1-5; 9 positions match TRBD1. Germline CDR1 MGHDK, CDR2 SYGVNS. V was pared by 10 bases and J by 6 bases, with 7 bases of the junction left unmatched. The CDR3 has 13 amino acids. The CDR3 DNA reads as TGTGCCAACCGGGACAGGGACTCTCAGCCCCAGCATTTT. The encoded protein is CANRDRDSQPQHF.

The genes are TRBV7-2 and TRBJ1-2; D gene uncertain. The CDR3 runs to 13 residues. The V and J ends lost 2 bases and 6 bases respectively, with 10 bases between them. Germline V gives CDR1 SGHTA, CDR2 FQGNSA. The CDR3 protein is CASSLRQNHGYTF. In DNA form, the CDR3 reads TGTGCCAGCAGCTTACGCCAGAATCATGGCTACACCTTC.

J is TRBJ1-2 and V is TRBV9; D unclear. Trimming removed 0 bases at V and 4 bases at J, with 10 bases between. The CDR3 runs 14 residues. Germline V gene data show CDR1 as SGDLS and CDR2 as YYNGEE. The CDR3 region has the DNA TGTGCCAGCAGCGTAGCCGGAGGCCCCTATGGCTACACCTTC. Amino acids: CASSVAGGPYGYTF.

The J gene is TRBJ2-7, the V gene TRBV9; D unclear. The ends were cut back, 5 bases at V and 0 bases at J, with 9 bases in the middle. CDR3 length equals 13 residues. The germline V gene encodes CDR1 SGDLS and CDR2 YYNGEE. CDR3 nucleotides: TGTGCCAGCAGGAGCCAGGACTCCTACGAGCAGTACTTC. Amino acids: CASRSQDSYEQYF.

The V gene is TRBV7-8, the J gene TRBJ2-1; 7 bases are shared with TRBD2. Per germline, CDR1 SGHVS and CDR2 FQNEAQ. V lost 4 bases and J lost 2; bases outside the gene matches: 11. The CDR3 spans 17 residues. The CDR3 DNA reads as TGTGCCAGCAGCTCTCTGGGGGAGGGAGGGACCTACAATGAGCAGTTCTTC. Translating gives CASSSLGEGGTYNEQFF.